This is a list of T cell receptor beta chains from one sample in a study of cytomegalovirus exposure and HLA in healthy donors. The table came from immunoSEQ multiplex PCR; TCRdb's copy has only in-frame clones and leaves some out. The sample has about 150,000 clones, roughly 85% seen once. Sequenced sample: PBMCs. The receptors originated from a male donor in good health and CMV-seronegative. The CDR3 runs from the conserved cysteine through the conserved F or W. Fields, in order: V gene, clone size, J gene, D gene, CDR3 DNA, CDR3 protein. D genes are given only for firm matches. The listing skips clone size in some rows; elsewhere it reads once, few, many or a size class.

v_gene: TRBV7-2; abundance: .; j_gene: TRBJ2-1; d_gene: .; CDR3nt: TGTGCCAGCAGCCCACAGCGGGCCATCTACAATGAGCAGTTCTTC; CDR3aa: CASSPQRAIYNEQFF
v_gene: TRBV20-1; abundance: .; j_gene: TRBJ2-7; d_gene: .; CDR3nt: TGCAGTGCTAGTCGCAGCTACGAGCAGTACTTC; CDR3aa: CSASRSYEQYF
v_gene: TRBV9; abundance: .; j_gene: TRBJ1-1; d_gene: TRBD1; CDR3nt: TGTGCCAGCAGCGTAGGGGACAGGGGGATCACTGAAGCTTTCTTT; CDR3aa: CASSVGDRGITEAFF
v_gene: TRBV6-5; abundance: .; j_gene: TRBJ2-7; d_gene: .; CDR3nt: TGTGCCAGCACCTACGGGCAGGGCCCCTACGAGCAGTACTTC; CDR3aa: CASTYGQGPYEQYF
v_gene: TRBV30; abundance: .; j_gene: TRBJ1-5; d_gene: .; CDR3nt: TGTGCCTGGAGTCCAGGGCGGGGACAGCCCCAGCATTTT; CDR3aa: CAWSPGRGQPQHF
v_gene: TRBV7-2; abundance: .; j_gene: TRBJ2-4; d_gene: TRBD2; CDR3nt: TGTGCCAGCAGCTTAAATAGCGGGGGATCAAACATTCAGTACTTC; CDR3aa: CASSLNSGGSNIQYF
v_gene: TRBV5-4; abundance: .; j_gene: TRBJ2-2; d_gene: .; CDR3nt: TGTGCCAGCAGCTACAGGACCACCGGGGAGCTGTTTTTT; CDR3aa: CASSYRTTGELFF
v_gene: TRBV5-1; abundance: .; j_gene: TRBJ2-2; d_gene: .; CDR3nt: TGCGCCAGCAGCTTGGAACCCCGAGGGATCTTTCGCGCCGGGGAGCTGTTTTTT; CDR3aa: CASSLEPRGIFRAGELFF
v_gene: TRBV9; abundance: .; j_gene: TRBJ2-7; d_gene: .; CDR3nt: TGTGCCAGCAGCGGAGTACCGACCGGACAGCTCTACGAGCAGTACTTC; CDR3aa: CASSGVPTGQLYEQYF
v_gene: TRBV29-1; abundance: .; j_gene: TRBJ2-7; d_gene: TRBD1; CDR3nt: TGCAGCGTTGGTCGGACAGGGGCCTACGAGCAGTACTTC; CDR3aa: CSVGRTGAYEQYF
v_gene: TRBV7-2; abundance: once; j_gene: TRBJ1-6; d_gene: .; CDR3nt: TGTGCCAGCAGACAGGGAGTAAGATCACCCCTCCACTTT; CDR3aa: CASRQGVRSPLHF
v_gene: TRBV5-1; abundance: .; j_gene: TRBJ2-1; d_gene: TRBD2; CDR3nt: TGCGCCAGCAGCTTGGACTTGGCTAGCGGGGGGGCATCCTACAATGAGCAGTTCTTC; CDR3aa: CASSLDLASGGASYNEQFF
v_gene: TRBV2; abundance: .; j_gene: TRBJ2-1; d_gene: TRBD2; CDR3nt: TGTGCCAGCAGTGACAACACGGGACTAGCGGGAGGTGAGCAGTTCTTC; CDR3aa: CASSDNTGLAGGEQFF
v_gene: TRBV10-3; abundance: .; j_gene: TRBJ1-1; d_gene: TRBD1; CDR3nt: TGTGCCATCAGTGGACAGGGGATGACTGAAGCTTTCTTT; CDR3aa: CAISGQGMTEAFF
v_gene: TRBV25-1; abundance: .; j_gene: TRBJ1-1; d_gene: .; CDR3nt: TGTGCCAGCAGTGAGATGGGGGCCTTGAACACTGAAGCTTTCTTT; CDR3aa: CASSEMGALNTEAFF
v_gene: TRBV7-9; abundance: .; j_gene: TRBJ2-2; d_gene: .; CDR3nt: TGTTCCAGCAGCTTAGCGCTTAGGACTAAGAACACCGGGGAGCTGTTTTTT; CDR3aa: CSSSLALRTKNTGELFF
v_gene: TRBV4-3; abundance: once; j_gene: TRBJ2-1; d_gene: .; CDR3nt: TGCGCCAGCAGCCAAGTACTCTACAATGAGCAGTTCTTC; CDR3aa: CASSQVLYNEQFF
v_gene: TRBV12-5; abundance: .; j_gene: TRBJ1-5; d_gene: TRBD1; CDR3nt: TGTGCTAGTGGTTTGGTATCAGGGGGACTTAGGCAGCCCCAGCATTTT; CDR3aa: CASGLVSGGLRQPQHF
v_gene: TRBV29-1; abundance: .; j_gene: TRBJ2-7; d_gene: TRBD2; CDR3nt: TGCAGCGTTGAAATCATGGTAGCGGGAGCGATCTACGAGCAGTACTTC; CDR3aa: CSVEIMVAGAIYEQYF
v_gene: TRBV7-9; abundance: .; j_gene: TRBJ2-5; d_gene: .; CDR3nt: TGTGCCAGCAGCTTGAAGGGACAAGGAGAGACCCAGTACTTC; CDR3aa: CASSLKGQGETQYF
v_gene: TRBV11-2; abundance: few; j_gene: TRBJ2-7; d_gene: TRBD1; CDR3nt: TGTGCCAGCAGTCACTTTCTGGGACAGGGGCCCCACGAGCAGTACTTC; CDR3aa: CASSHFLGQGPHEQYF
v_gene: TRBV5-4; abundance: .; j_gene: TRBJ2-1; d_gene: .; CDR3nt: TGTGCCAGCAGCTTGGTCGGGGCGGGGAATGAGCAGTTCTTC; CDR3aa: CASSLVGAGNEQFF
v_gene: TRBV7-2; abundance: .; j_gene: TRBJ1-2; d_gene: .; CDR3nt: TGTGCCAGCAGCTTAGCCTGGACAGCTAACTATGGCTACACCTTC; CDR3aa: CASSLAWTANYGYTF
v_gene: TRBV29-1; abundance: .; j_gene: TRBJ1-2; d_gene: TRBD1; CDR3nt: TGCAGCGCCAACCCCGGGACAGGGGTTCCTACTAACTATGGCTACACCTTC; CDR3aa: CSANPGTGVPTNYGYTF
v_gene: TRBV12-5; abundance: .; j_gene: TRBJ1-2; d_gene: .; CDR3nt: TGTGCTAGTGGTTTGGGGCAGGGTATTATGGACTATGGCTACACCTTC; CDR3aa: CASGLGQGIMDYGYTF
v_gene: TRBV18; abundance: once; j_gene: TRBJ1-6; d_gene: .; CDR3nt: TGTGCCAGCTCAACGAACCCTCCGCCGGATTCACCCCTCCACTTT; CDR3aa: CASSTNPPPDSPLHF
v_gene: TRBV29-1; abundance: .; j_gene: TRBJ2-1; d_gene: .; CDR3nt: TGCAGCGTTGAGGGGACACTTAGCTCCTACAATGAGCAGTTCTTC; CDR3aa: CSVEGTLSSYNEQFF